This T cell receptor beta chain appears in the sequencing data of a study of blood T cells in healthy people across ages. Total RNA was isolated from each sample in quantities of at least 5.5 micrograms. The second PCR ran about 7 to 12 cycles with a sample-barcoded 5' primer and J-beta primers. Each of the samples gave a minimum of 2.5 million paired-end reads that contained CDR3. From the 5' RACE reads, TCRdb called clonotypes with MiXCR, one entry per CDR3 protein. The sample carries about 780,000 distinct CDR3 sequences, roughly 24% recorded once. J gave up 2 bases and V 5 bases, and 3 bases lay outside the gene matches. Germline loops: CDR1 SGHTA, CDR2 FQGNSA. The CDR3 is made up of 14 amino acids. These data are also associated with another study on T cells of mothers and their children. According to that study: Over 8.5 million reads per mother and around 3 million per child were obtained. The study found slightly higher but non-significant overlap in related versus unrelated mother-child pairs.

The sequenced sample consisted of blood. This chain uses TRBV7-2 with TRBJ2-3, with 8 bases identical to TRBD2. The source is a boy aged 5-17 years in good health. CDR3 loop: CASSERGTTDTQYF. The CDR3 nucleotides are TGTGCCAGCAGCGAGCGGGGGACCACAGATACGCAGTATTTT.